This T cell receptor beta chain was identified during a study of regulatory T cells in long-lasting Graves disease. Broader study findings: TCR diversity was lower in persistent than newly diagnosed Graves' disease.

The time point denotes: newly diagnosed GD, antithyroid drugs for less than 3 months. The TCR library was made from RNA that had been extracted from PBMCs in TRIzol. Arm-PCR of CDR3 regions with iRepertoire HTBI primers generated TCR beta libraries. TCRdb re-called the multiplex PCR reads with MiXCR, one entry per CDR3 protein. The sample consists of around 400,000 distinct CDR3 sequences, approximately 15% of them appearing once. V lost 5 bases and J 4 bases, leaving 14 bases between the germline ends. The germline CDR1 and CDR2 sequences are KGHDR and SFDVKD. The CDR3 totals 15 residues. Ten or more counts support this clonotype. Its antigen remains unidentified. These records were also assigned to another study, of T cells in Graves' hyperthyroidism and ophthalmopathy. That source reports: Uncontrolled infection, other autoimmune disease, pregnancy and lactation each barred patients from inclusion.

The genes are TRBV24-1 and TRBJ1-3, with D tentatively TRBD1 (5 bases). The clonotype was recovered from a middle-aged woman with Graves disease. The sample here was peripheral blood mononuclear cells (PBMCs), taken at new diagnosis, from a patient treated with antithyroid drugs. As DNA, the CDR3 is TGTGCCACCAGTGCCAGACCAGGGAAAGGAAACACCATATATTTT. Translation gives CATSARPGKGNTIYF.